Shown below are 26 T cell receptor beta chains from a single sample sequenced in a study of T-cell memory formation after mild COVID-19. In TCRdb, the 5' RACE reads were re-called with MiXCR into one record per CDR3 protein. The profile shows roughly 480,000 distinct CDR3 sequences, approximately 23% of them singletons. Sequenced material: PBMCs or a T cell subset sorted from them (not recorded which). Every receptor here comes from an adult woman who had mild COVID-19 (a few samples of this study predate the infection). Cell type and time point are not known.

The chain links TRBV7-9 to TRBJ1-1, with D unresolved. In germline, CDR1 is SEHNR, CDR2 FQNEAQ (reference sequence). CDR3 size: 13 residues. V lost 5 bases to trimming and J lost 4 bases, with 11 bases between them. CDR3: CASSGPAATEAFF. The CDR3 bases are TGTGCCAGCAGCGGCCCGGCGGCCACTGAAGCTTTCTTT. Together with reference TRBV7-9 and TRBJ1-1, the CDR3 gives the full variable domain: DTGVSQNPRHKITKRGQNVTFRCDPISEHNRLYWYRQTLGQGPEFLTYFQNEAQLEKSRLLSDRFSAERPKGSFSTLEIQRTEQGDSAMYLCASSGPAATEAFFGQGTRLTVV.

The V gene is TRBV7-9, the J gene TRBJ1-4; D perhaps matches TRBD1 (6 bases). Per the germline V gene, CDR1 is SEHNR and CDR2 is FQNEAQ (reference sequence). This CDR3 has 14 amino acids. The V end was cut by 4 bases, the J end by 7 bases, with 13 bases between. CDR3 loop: CASSSRGAGEKLFF. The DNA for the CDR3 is TGTGCCAGCAGCTCCCGGGGGGCCGGTGAAAAACTGTTTTTT.

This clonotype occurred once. DNA of the CDR3: TGCAGTGCTAGAAGCCCGGGACTAGCGGGGGGAGATACGCAGTATTTT. Translating it yields CSARSPGLAGGDTQYF. The V gene is TRBV20-1, the J gene TRBJ2-3; 15 positions match TRBD2. Trimming removed 2 bases from V and 5 bases from J; junction bases left unmatched: 5. The CDR3 is 16 residues long. Per germline, CDR1 DFQATT and CDR2 SNEGSKA (reference sequence).

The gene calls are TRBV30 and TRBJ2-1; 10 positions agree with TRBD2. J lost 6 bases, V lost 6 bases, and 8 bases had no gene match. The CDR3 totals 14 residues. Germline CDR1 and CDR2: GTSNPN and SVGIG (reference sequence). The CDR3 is CACAPSGRGNEQFF. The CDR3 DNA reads TGTGCCTGCGCCCCTAGCGGGAGAGGCAATGAGCAGTTCTTC.

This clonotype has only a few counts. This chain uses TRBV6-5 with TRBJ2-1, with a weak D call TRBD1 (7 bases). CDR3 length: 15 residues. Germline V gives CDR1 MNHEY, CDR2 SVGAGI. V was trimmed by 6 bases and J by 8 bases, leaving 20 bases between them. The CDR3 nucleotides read TGTGCCAGCAGACGGACAGGTGGGGGGATTGATGAGCAGTTCTTC. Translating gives CASRRTGGGIDEQFF.

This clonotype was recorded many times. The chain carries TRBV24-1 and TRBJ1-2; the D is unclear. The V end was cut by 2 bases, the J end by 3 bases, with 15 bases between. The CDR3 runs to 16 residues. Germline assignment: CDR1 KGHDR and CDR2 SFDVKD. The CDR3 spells CATSDSKGLRHYGYTF. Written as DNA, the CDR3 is TGTGCCACCAGTGATTCAAAGGGTCTCCGCCACTATGGCTACACCTTC.

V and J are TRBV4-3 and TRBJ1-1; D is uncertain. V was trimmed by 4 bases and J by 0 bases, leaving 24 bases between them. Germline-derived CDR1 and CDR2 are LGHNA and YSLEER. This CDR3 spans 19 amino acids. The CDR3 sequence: CASSRPVPGPEVMNTEAFF. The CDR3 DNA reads TGCGCCAGCAGCCGCCCTGTCCCGGGCCCCGAAGTTATGAACACTGAAGCTTTCTTT.

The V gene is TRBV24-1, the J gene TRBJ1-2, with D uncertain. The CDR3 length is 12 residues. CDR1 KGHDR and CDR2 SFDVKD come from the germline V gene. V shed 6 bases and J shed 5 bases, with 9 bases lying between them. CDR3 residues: CATSPSGYGYTF. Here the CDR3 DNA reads TGTGCCACCAGTCCGTCCGGGTATGGCTACACCTTC.

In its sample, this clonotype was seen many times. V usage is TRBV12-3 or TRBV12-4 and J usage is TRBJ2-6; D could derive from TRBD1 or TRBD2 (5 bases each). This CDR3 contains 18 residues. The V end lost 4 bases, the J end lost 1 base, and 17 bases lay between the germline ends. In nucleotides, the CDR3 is TGTGCCAGCAGTTCGGGACCTACTAGGGGATCTGGGGCCAACGTCCTGACTTTC. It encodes CASSSGPTRGSGANVLTF.

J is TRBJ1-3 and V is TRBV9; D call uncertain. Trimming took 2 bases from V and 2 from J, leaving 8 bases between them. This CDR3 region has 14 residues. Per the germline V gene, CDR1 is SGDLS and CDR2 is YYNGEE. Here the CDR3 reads CASSVEDAGNTIYF. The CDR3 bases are TGTGCCAGCAGCGTTGAGGACGCTGGAAACACCATATATTTT.

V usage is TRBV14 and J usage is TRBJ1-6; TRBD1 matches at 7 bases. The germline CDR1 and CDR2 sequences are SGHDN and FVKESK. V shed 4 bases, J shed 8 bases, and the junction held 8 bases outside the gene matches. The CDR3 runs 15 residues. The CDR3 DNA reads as TGTGCCAGCAGCCTGCGGACAGGTTCTTATTCACCCCTCCACTTT. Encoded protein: CASSLRTGSYSPLHF.

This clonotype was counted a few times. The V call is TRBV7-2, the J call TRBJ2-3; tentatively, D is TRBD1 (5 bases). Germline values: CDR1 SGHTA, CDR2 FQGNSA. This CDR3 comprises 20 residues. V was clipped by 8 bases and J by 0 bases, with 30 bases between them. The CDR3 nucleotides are TGTGCCAGCCCCCGGTGCAGGGTGCGGCTCGAGATTTTGAGCACAGATACGCAGTATTTT. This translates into CASPRCRVRLEILSTDTQYF.

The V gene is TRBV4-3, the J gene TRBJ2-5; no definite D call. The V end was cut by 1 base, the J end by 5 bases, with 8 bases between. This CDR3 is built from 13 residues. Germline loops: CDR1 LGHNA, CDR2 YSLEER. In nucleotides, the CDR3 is TGCGCCAGCAGCCAAGTTAGACGGGAGACCCAGTACTTC. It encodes CASSQVRRETQYF.

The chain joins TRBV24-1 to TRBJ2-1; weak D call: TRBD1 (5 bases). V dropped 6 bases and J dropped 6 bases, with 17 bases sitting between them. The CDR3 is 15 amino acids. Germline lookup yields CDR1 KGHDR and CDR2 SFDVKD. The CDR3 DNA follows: TGTGCCACCAGTCCCCAGGGTAGATTTTTCAATGAGCAGTTCTTC. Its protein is CATSPQGRFFNEQFF.

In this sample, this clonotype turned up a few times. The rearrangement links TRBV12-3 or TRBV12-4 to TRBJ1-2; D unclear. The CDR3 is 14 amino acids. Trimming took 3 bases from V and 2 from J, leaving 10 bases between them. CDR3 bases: TGTGCCAGCAGTTTGTCCGGGTACAACTATGGCTACACCTTC. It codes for CASSLSGYNYGYTF.

The CDR3 sequence is CSARAGDRYYEQYF. The CDR3 DNA sequence: TGCAGTGCTAGAGCAGGGGACAGGTACTACGAGCAGTACTTC. The chain carries TRBV20-1 and TRBJ2-7, with 8 bases matching TRBD1. This CDR3 contains 14 residues. Germline V gene lookup returns CDR1 DFQATT and CDR2 SNEGSKA (reference sequence). Germline trimming cut 1 base from V and 3 bases from J; bases unmatched to any gene: 5.

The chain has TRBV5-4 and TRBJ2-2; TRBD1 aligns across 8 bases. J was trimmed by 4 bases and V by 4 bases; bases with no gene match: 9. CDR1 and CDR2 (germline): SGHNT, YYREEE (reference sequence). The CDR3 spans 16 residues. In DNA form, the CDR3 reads TGTGCCAGCAGCCCACCGGGACAGGTCCTCACCGGGGAGCTGTTTTTT. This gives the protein CASSPPGQVLTGELFF.

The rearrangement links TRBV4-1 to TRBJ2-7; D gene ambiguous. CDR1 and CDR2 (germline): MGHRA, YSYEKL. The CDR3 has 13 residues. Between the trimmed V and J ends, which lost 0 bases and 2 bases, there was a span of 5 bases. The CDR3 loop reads CASSQDVAYEQYF. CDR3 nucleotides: TGCGCCAGCAGCCAAGATGTTGCCTACGAGCAGTACTTC.

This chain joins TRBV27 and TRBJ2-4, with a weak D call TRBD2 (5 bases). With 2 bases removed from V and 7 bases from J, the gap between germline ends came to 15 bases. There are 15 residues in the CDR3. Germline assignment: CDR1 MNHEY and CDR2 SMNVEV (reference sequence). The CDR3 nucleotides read TGTGCCAGCAGTTTAGGTCCCGGGGTTGCGAACATTCAGTACTTC. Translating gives CASSLGPGVANIQYF.

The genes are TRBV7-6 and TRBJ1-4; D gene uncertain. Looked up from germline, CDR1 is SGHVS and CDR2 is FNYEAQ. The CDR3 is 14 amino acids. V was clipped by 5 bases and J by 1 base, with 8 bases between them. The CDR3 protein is CASSLQRTNEKLFF. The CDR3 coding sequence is TGTGCCAGCAGCCTACAGCGAACTAATGAAAAACTGTTTTTT.

The CDR3: CASSSGTSVGNEQFF. DNA for the CDR3: TGTGCCAGCAGCTCCGGGACTAGCGTTGGGAATGAGCAGTTCTTC. V and J are TRBV5-4 and TRBJ2-1, with 10 bases that match TRBD2. The CDR3 extends over 15 amino acids. Germline values: CDR1 SGHNT, CDR2 YYREEE (reference sequence). Trimming at V came to 3 bases and at J to 7 bases, leaving 7 bases not matched to a gene.

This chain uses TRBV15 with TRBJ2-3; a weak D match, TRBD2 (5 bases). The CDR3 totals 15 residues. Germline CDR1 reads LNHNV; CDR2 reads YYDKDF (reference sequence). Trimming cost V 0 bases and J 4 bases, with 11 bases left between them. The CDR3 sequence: CATSRDLATPDTQYF. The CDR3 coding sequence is TGTGCCACCAGCAGAGACTTAGCGACGCCAGATACGCAGTATTTT.

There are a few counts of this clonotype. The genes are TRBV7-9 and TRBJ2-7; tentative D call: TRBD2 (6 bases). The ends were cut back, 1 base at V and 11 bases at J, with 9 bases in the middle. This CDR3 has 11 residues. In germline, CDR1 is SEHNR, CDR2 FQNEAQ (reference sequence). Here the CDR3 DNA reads TGTGCCAGCAGCTTAGGCCGGGGGAAGTACTTC. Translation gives CASSLGRGKYF.

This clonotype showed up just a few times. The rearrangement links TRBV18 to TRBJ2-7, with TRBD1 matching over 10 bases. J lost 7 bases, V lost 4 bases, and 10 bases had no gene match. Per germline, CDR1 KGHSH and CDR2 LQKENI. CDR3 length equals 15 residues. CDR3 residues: CASSRSGQGVGEQYF. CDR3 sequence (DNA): TGTGCCAGCTCACGCTCCGGACAGGGGGTTGGGGAGCAGTACTTC. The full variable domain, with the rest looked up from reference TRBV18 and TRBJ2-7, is NAGVMQNPRHLVRRRGQEARLRCSPMKGHSHVYWYRQLPEEGLKFMVYLQKENIIDESGMPKERFSAEFPKEGPSILRIQQVVRGDSAAYFCASSRSGQGVGEQYFGPGTRLTVT.

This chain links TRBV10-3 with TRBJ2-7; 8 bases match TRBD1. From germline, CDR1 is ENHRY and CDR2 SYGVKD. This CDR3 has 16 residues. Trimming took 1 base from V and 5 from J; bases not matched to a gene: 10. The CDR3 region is CAISELRSQGADEQYF. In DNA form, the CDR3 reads TGTGCCATCAGTGAGTTAAGGAGTCAGGGGGCGGACGAGCAGTACTTC.

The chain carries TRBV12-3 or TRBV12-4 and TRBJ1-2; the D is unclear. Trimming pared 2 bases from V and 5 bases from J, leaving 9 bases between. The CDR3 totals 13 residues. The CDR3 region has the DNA TGTGCCAGCAGTTTACGGTCCGCGTATGGCTACACCTTC. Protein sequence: CASSLRSAYGYTF.